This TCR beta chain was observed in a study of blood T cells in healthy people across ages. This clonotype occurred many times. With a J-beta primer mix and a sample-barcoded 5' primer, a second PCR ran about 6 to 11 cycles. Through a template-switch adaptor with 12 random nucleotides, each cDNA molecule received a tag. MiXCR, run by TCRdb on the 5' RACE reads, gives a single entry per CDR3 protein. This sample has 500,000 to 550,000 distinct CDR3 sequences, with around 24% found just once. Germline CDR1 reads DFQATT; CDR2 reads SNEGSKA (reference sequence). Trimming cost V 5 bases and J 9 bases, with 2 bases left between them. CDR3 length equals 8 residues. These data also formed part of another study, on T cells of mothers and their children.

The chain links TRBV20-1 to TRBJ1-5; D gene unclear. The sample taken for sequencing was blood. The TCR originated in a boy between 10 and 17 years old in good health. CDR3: CSAGPQHF. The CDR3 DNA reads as TGCAGTGCTGGGCCCCAGCATTTT.